These 16 T cell receptor beta chains were sequenced from one sample in a study of blood T cell repertoires in COVID-19. Clones were sequenced by immunoSEQ multiplex PCR, and TCRdb holds only the in-frame ones, with some missing. The sample contains some 250,000 clones, 86% of which appear only once. Sequenced sample: peripheral blood. The source of these receptors is a man younger than 45 who had recovered from COVID-19.

The rearrangement links TRBV27 to TRBJ1-2; 7 bases are shared with TRBD1. From germline, CDR1 is MNHEY and CDR2 SMNVEV (reference sequence). The CDR3 sequence is 14 residues long. The V segment lost 5 bases and the J segment 7 bases; nucleotides outside the gene matches: 10. DNA of the CDR3: TGTGCCAGCAGTCCAAGACAGGGTCTACGTGGCTACACCTTC. Encoded protein: CASSPRQGLRGYTF.

This chain uses TRBV19 with TRBJ1-5, with D perhaps TRBD1 (6 bases). This CDR3 region has 16 residues. Trimming cost V 1 base and J 5 bases, with 15 bases left between them. The V gene's germline CDR1 is LNHDA and CDR2 SQIVND (reference sequence). The DNA for the CDR3 is TGTGCCAGTAGTATAGTCGTGGGGAGACAGGATCAGCCCCAGCATTTT. Its protein product is CASSIVVGRQDQPQHF. The whole variable domain, remainder taken from reference TRBV19 and TRBJ1-5, is DGGITQSPKYLFRKEGQNVTLSCEQNLNHDAMYWYRQDPGQGLRLIYYSQIVNDFQKGDIAEGYSVSREKKESFPLTVTSAQKNPTAFYLCASSIVVGRQDQPQHFGDGTRLSIL.

V usage is TRBV5-1 and J usage is TRBJ2-2, with TRBD1 as a possible D gene (6 bases). CDR1 is SGHRS and CDR2 is YFSETQ in the germline V gene. Between the trimmed V and J ends, which lost 2 bases and 4 bases, there was a span of 15 bases. The CDR3 spans 16 residues. The CDR3 DNA reads as TGCGCCAGCAGCTTAGGCAGGGGTTATTCCACCGGGGAGCTGTTTTTT. Translation: CASSLGRGYSTGELFF.

V is TRBV15 and J is TRBJ1-6; D is undetermined. Trimming cost V 0 bases and J 3 bases, with 9 bases left between them. In germline, CDR1 is LNHNV, CDR2 YYDKDF (reference sequence). The CDR3 length is 16 residues. The CDR3 here is CATSREAGFYNSPLHF. CDR3 coding DNA: TGTGCCACCAGCAGAGAAGCTGGTTTCTATAATTCACCCCTCCACTTT.

The chain carries TRBV27 and TRBJ1-1; no clear D. With 4 bases removed from V and 3 bases from J, the gap between germline ends came to 3 bases. This CDR3 is 11 amino acids long. CDR1 and CDR2 from the germline V gene are MNHEY and SMNVEV (reference sequence). The CDR3 region is CASSSYTEAFF. In nucleotides, the CDR3 is TGTGCCAGCAGTTCCTACACTGAAGCTTTCTTT.

The rearrangement joins TRBV3-1 (or the pseudogene TRBV3-2) to TRBJ1-5, with D tentatively TRBD1 (5 bases). The CDR3 consists of 12 residues. Trimming shortened V by 4 bases and J by 11 bases, and 12 bases separated the two germline ends. Germline loops: CDR1 LGHDT, CDR2 YNNKEL (reference sequence). The CDR3 DNA is TGTGCCAGCAGCCCCCAGGGTGGGGCCCAGCATTTT. Its protein product is CASSPQGGAQHF.

The rearrangement joins TRBV28 to TRBJ2-1; TRBD1 aligns across 7 bases. V lost 5 bases to trimming and J lost 12 bases; unmatched junction nucleotides: 19. The germline V gene has CDR1 MDHEN and CDR2 SYDVKM. CDR3 size: 16 residues. The CDR3 here is CASSIEPGQSPSRQFF. The CDR3 bases are TGTGCCAGCAGTATAGAGCCGGGACAGAGCCCCAGTAGGCAGTTCTTC.

The V and J genes are TRBV5-1 and TRBJ1-2; 7 bases are shared with TRBD1. Per germline, CDR1 SGHRS and CDR2 YFSETQ. V trimming: 1 base; J trimming: 7 bases; junction bases outside the gene matches: 10. CDR3 length equals 15 residues. The CDR3: CASSLTATGEVGYTF. DNA of the CDR3: TGCGCCAGCAGCTTGACCGCCACAGGGGAGGTTGGCTACACCTTC. The whole variable domain, filled in from reference TRBV5-1 and TRBJ1-2, reads KAGVTQTPRYLIKTRGQQVTLSCSPISGHRSVSWYQQTPGQGLQFLFEYFSETQRNKGNFPGRFSGRQFSNSRSEMNVSTLELGDSALYLCASSLTATGEVGYTFGSGTRLTVV.

The gene calls are TRBV29-1 and TRBJ1-1; tentative D call: TRBD1 (6 bases). V gave up 3 bases and J gave up 4 bases, with 12 bases separating them. Per germline, CDR1 SQVTM and CDR2 ANQGSEA. The CDR3 is 13 residues long. The CDR3 sequence: CSVEGARSTEAFF. DNA of the CDR3: TGCAGCGTTGAGGGGGCGCGATCCACTGAAGCTTTCTTT.

The chain is built from TRBV15 and TRBJ1-1, with TRBD1 as a possible D gene (6 bases). The CDR3 is 15 amino acids. CDR1 and CDR2 (germline): LNHNV, YYDKDF (reference sequence). The V end was cut by 0 bases, the J end by 4 bases, with 12 bases between. The CDR3 region is CATSRDLGGPTEAFF. CDR3 bases: TGTGCCACCAGCAGAGATTTGGGGGGGCCCACTGAAGCTTTCTTT.

V gene TRBV9 combines with J gene TRBJ2-7; TRBD1 agrees at 10 bases. V lost 4 bases, J lost 7 bases, and 11 bases stayed unmatched. The germline gives CDR1 SGDLS, CDR2 YYNGEE. The CDR3 is 15 residues long. CDR3 nucleotide sequence: TGTGCCAGCAGCCAGTTCGGGACAGGGGTGGAGGAGCAGTACTTC. Encoded protein: CASSQFGTGVEEQYF.

In regard to this clone: This specimen includes other DNA sequences encoding the same CDR3. The chain carries TRBV5-1 and TRBJ1-1; 9 bases fit TRBD1. The CDR3 sequence is 13 residues long. The trim removed 5 bases at V and 4 bases at J, leaving 3 bases unmatched. CDR1 and CDR2 from the germline V gene are SGHRS and YFSETQ. CDR3 DNA sequence: TGCGCCAGCAGTCTGACAGGGGGCACTGAAGCTTTCTTT. Amino acid sequence: CASSLTGGTEAFF.

The gene calls are TRBV6-5 and TRBJ1-1; D ambiguous. The germline V gene has CDR1 MNHEY and CDR2 SVGAGI. The CDR3 loop spans 14 amino acids. V was cut by 7 bases and J by 1 base, with 13 bases left in between. As DNA, the CDR3 is TGTGCCAGCACCTTAGGGAGAGGGAACACTGAAGCTTTCTTT. It specifies CASTLGRGNTEAFF.

The chain combines TRBV4-3 with TRBJ1-4; D uncertain. Germline V lookup: CDR1 LGHNA, CDR2 YSLEER. CDR3 length equals 15 residues. Trimming pared 0 bases from V and 4 bases from J, leaving 9 bases between. CDR3 coding DNA: TGCGCCAGCAGCCAAGATTCAACGAGTAATGAAAAACTGTTTTTT. It yields the protein CASSQDSTSNEKLFF.

V gene TRBV7-2 combines with J gene TRBJ2-5, with D tentatively TRBD1 (5 bases). Germline assignment: CDR1 SGHTA and CDR2 FQGNSA. Trimming stripped 6 bases from V and 10 bases from J, with 21 bases between. There are 14 residues in the CDR3. CDR3 in amino acids: CASSRDSGLKDQYF. CDR3 nucleotide sequence: TGTGCCAGCAGTCGTGACAGTGGGTTAAAGGACCAGTACTTC. Drawing the rest from reference TRBV7-2 and TRBJ2-5, the complete variable domain is GAGVSQSPSNKVTEKGKDVELRCDPISGHTALYWYRQSLGQGLEFLIYFQGNSAPDKSGLPSDRFSAERTGGSVSTLTIQRTQQEDSAVYLCASSRDSGLKDQYFGPGTRLLVL.

This rearrangement joins TRBV5-6 to TRBJ1-3, with 8 bases identical to TRBD1. CDR1 is SGHDT and CDR2 is YYEEEE in the germline V gene. The V segment lost 3 bases and the J segment 4 bases; nucleotides outside the gene matches: 9. This CDR3 has 16 residues. Written as DNA, the CDR3 is TGTGCCAGCAGCTGGGGCAGGGGGCGATCCGGAAACACCATATATTTT. As protein: CASSWGRGRSGNTIYF. Combining the CDR3 with reference TRBV5-6 and TRBJ1-3 gives the whole variable domain DAGVTQSPTHLIKTRGQQVTLRCSPKSGHDTVSWYQQALGQGPQFIFQYYEEEERQRGNFPDRFSGHQFPNYSSELNVNALLLGDSALYLCASSWGRGRSGNTIYFGEGSWLTVV.